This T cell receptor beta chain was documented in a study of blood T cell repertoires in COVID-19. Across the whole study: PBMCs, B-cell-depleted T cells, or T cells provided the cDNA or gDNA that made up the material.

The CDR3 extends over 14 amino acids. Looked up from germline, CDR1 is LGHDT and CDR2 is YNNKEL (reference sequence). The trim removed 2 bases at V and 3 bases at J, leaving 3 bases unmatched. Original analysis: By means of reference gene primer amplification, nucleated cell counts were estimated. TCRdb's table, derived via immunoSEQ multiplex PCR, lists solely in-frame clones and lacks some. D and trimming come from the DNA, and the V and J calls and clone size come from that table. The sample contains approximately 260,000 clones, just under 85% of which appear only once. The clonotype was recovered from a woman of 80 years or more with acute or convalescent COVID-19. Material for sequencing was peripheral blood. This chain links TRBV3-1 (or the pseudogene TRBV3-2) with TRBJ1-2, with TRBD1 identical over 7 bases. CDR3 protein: CASSQLGQDYGYTF. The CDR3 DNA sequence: TGTGCCAGCAGCCAACTTGGACAGGACTATGGCTACACCTTC.